These 20 T cell receptor beta chains came from one sample sequenced in a study of shared clonotypes between healthy human individuals. Method: immunoSEQ multiplex PCR; TCRdb's copy keeps in-frame clones and lacks some. The sample shows around 2,000,000 clones, roughly 94% of them seen only once. CD8 cells regarded as naive lacked CD45RO, were positively chosen for CCR7, and omitted terminally differentiated effector memory CD45RA+ cells. Sequences were obtained from naive CD8+ T cells sorted from blood. The receptors come from a man between 18 and 29 years old in good health.

The chain joins TRBV7-3 to TRBJ2-6, with unresolved D. The CDR3 consists of 18 residues. The germline CDR1 and CDR2 sequences are SGHTA and FQGTGA. The V end was cut by 2 bases, the J end by 1 base, with 15 bases between. The DNA for the CDR3 is TGTGCCAGCAGCTTAGGGCCAGGTCTTGGGTCTGGGGCCAACGTCCTGACTTTC. It is translated as CASSLGPGLGSGANVLTF.

The chain employs TRBV28 and TRBJ2-2; D is perhaps TRBD1 (5 bases). This CDR3 spans 15 amino acids. Looked up from germline, CDR1 is MDHEN and CDR2 is SYDVKM. V shed 8 bases and J shed 2 bases, with 15 bases lying between them. DNA for the CDR3: TGTGCCAGCTCTTGGGCCAGGGATAACACCGGGGAGCTGTTTTTT. It codes for CASSWARDNTGELFF.

The chain uses TRBV19 and TRBJ2-7; D is perhaps TRBD1 or TRBD2 (5 bases each). The V gene's germline CDR1 is LNHDA and CDR2 SQIVND (reference sequence). Trimming cost V 5 bases and J 7 bases, with 18 bases left between them. The CDR3 length is 14 residues. Here the CDR3 reads CASSPREGSGEQYF. CDR3 nucleotide sequence: TGTGCCAGTAGTCCGAGAGAGGGGTCTGGAGAGCAGTACTTC.

The rearrangement links TRBV27 to TRBJ2-7; either TRBD1 or TRBD2 may fit D (5 bases each). V lost 3 bases, J lost 0 bases, and 12 bases lay in between. The CDR3 has 15 amino acids. Germline V CDR1 and CDR2: MNHEY, SMNVEV (reference sequence). CDR3 residues: CASSFMGDRSYEQYF. The CDR3 region has the DNA TGTGCCAGCAGTTTTATGGGGGATCGCTCCTACGAGCAGTACTTC.

The chain is built from TRBV5-1 and TRBJ2-7, with 9 bases identical to TRBD1. The CDR3 loop spans 16 amino acids. Trimming cost V 3 bases and J 5 bases; bases outside gene matches: 12. Germline lookup yields CDR1 SGHRS and CDR2 YFSETQ. For the CDR3, the DNA is TGCGCCAGCAGCTACACCGGACAGGGGAGTATCCACGAGCAGTACTTC. Its protein product is CASSYTGQGSIHEQYF. The full variable domain, in which reference TRBV5-1 and TRBJ2-7 provide the parts outside the CDR3, is KAGVTQTPRYLIKTRGQQVTLSCSPISGHRSVSWYQQTPGQGLQFLFEYFSETQRNKGNFPGRFSGRQFSNSRSEMNVSTLELGDSALYLCASSYTGQGSIHEQYFGPGTRLTVT.

The rearrangement links TRBV11-2 to TRBJ2-1; D might be TRBD1 or TRBD2, each matching 5 bases. The CDR3 loop spans 16 amino acids. Germline CDR1 reads SGHAT; CDR2 reads FQNNGV. Trimming stripped 2 bases from V and 10 bases from J, with 21 bases between. The DNA of the CDR3 is TGTGCCAGCAGCTTAAACGCTGGGGTCGGGGCCAGGGAGCAGTTCTTC. It is translated as CASSLNAGVGAREQFF.

The J gene is TRBJ1-4, the V gene TRBV13; D gene ambiguous. The V gene lost 3 bases and the J gene lost 7 bases, with 6 bases spanning the gap. There are 12 residues in the CDR3. Per germline, CDR1 PRHDT and CDR2 FYEKMQ (reference sequence). The CDR3 here is CASSFYLEKLFF. The CDR3 coding sequence is TGTGCCAGCAGCTTTTACCTTGAAAAACTGTTTTTT.

V and J are TRBV6-1 and TRBJ2-7; D gene ambiguous. Trimming shortened V by 4 bases and J by 0 bases, and 13 bases separated the two germline ends. This CDR3 region has 15 residues. Germline assignment: CDR1 MNHNS and CDR2 SASEGT. The CDR3 region is CASSAQISASYEQYF. The CDR3 DNA follows: TGTGCCAGCAGTGCCCAGATATCTGCCTCCTACGAGCAGTACTTC.

This clone was counted once. The rearrangement uses TRBV10-3 and TRBJ2-7; 8 bases map to TRBD1. CDR1 is ENHRY, CDR2 SYGVKD, per germline. The trim removed 0 bases at V and 3 bases at J, leaving 16 bases unmatched. The CDR3 is made up of 19 amino acids. The chain's CDR3 is CAISESTGGVIGDLYEQYF. CDR3 coding DNA: TGTGCCATCAGTGAGTCAACAGGGGGAGTAATTGGGGATCTCTACGAGCAGTACTTC.

The chain links TRBV4-2 to TRBJ2-1, with 11 bases fitting TRBD2. V trimming: 5 bases; J trimming: 0 bases; junction bases outside the gene matches: 6. The CDR3 covers 17 residues. The germline CDR1 and CDR2 sequences are LGHNA and YNFKEQ. CDR3 nucleotide sequence: TGTGCCAGCAGCTCAAGACTAGCGGGGAGCTCCTACAATGAGCAGTTCTTC. Its protein is CASSSRLAGSSYNEQFF.

The table lists this clone with a count of one. The J gene is TRBJ2-1, the V gene TRBV5-6, with D possibly matching TRBD2 (5 bases). V was clipped by 2 bases and J by 4 bases, with 7 bases between them. Germline V gene data show CDR1 as SGHDT and CDR2 as YYEEEE. The length of the CDR3 is 13 residues. The CDR3 region has the DNA TGTGCCAGCAGCTTCAGACTATACAATGAGCAGTTCTTC. It is translated as CASSFRLYNEQFF.

Points on this clone: Other DNA sequences within the sample encode an identical CDR3. The rearrangement uses TRBV5-1 and TRBJ2-7; the D is unclear. Germline CDR1 and CDR2: SGHRS and YFSETQ. V lost 0 bases, J lost 2 bases, and 6 bases lay in between. This CDR3 has 13 amino acids. The CDR3: CASSLGDTYEQYF. In DNA, the CDR3 is TGCGCCAGCAGCTTGGGGGATACCTACGAGCAGTACTTC.

The CDR3 spells CASSLAGTGKLFF. In DNA form, the CDR3 reads TGTGCCAGCAGCTTGGCGGGGACGGGGAAACTGTTTTTT. V gene TRBV5-4 combines with J gene TRBJ1-4; D is possibly TRBD1 (5 bases). Germline V CDR1 and CDR2: SGHNT, YYREEE (reference sequence). The CDR3 consists of 13 residues. Trimming removed 0 bases from V and 11 bases from J, with 11 bases in between. The variable domain in full, with the rest retrieved from reference TRBV5-4 and TRBJ1-4, is ETGVTQSPTHLIKTRGQQVTLRCSSQSGHNTVSWYQQALGQGPQFIFQYYREEENGRGNFPPRFSGLQFPNYSSELNVNALELDDSALYLCASSLAGTGKLFFGSGTQLSVL.

This clone was picked up a small number of times. Other DNA sequences in the same sample also yield this CDR3. The chain employs TRBV5-4 and TRBJ2-7, with TRBD1 matching over 10 bases. The CDR3 runs to 14 residues. Trimming at V came to 4 bases and at J to 1 base, leaving 2 bases not matched to a gene. Germline V CDR1 and CDR2: SGHNT, YYREEE (reference sequence). The CDR3: CASSPGQGSYEQYF. Here the CDR3 DNA reads TGTGCCAGCAGCCCGGGACAGGGGTCCTACGAGCAGTACTTC.

J is TRBJ1-4 and V is TRBV5-1; possibly TRBD1 for D (6 bases). Deletions cut 3 bases from V and 6 bases from J, with 21 bases between. CDR3 length equals 17 residues. Germline V CDR1 and CDR2: SGHRS, YFSETQ. The CDR3 bases are TGCGCCAGCAGCTCCTCCGGGCTTTCGCCAGGGGATGAAAAACTGTTTTTT. Translating gives CASSSSGLSPGDEKLFF.

The genes are TRBV27 and TRBJ2-1, with 7 bases fitting TRBD2. The CDR3 length is 15 residues. V was clipped by 4 bases and J by 1 base; unmatched bases: 4. Germline V gene data show CDR1 as MNHEY and CDR2 as SMNVEV (reference sequence). The CDR3: CASSYGLVSYNEQFF. The CDR3 DNA reads as TGTGCCAGCAGTTACGGACTAGTTTCCTACAATGAGCAGTTCTTC.

The chain has TRBV5-4 and TRBJ2-7, with 9 bases matching TRBD1. The CDR3 covers 16 residues. The V and J ends lost 3 bases and 2 bases, in that order; junction bases with no gene match: 9. In germline, CDR1 is SGHNT, CDR2 YYREEE (reference sequence). The CDR3 DNA sequence: TGTGCCAGCAGCTATACACCGGGACAGGGAACCTACGAGCAGTACTTC. This translates into CASSYTPGQGTYEQYF.

V gene TRBV9 combines with J gene TRBJ1-2; no clear D gene. The germline CDR1 and CDR2 sequences are SGDLS and YYNGEE. V lost 2 bases, J lost 0 bases, and 14 bases lay in between. The CDR3 is 16 residues long. CDR3: CASSVGGPGTNYGYTF. The DNA of the CDR3 is TGTGCCAGCAGCGTCGGCGGGCCGGGGACTAACTATGGCTACACCTTC.

This chain links TRBV4-1 with TRBJ1-2; D remains ambiguous. The CDR3 has 13 amino acids. CDR1 is MGHRA and CDR2 is YSYEKL in the germline V gene. Trimming left V 3 bases short and J 7 bases short, with 12 bases between. The CDR3 loop is CASSHGSGFGYTF. CDR3 DNA: TGCGCCAGCAGCCACGGCTCGGGCTTTGGCTACACCTTC.

The V and J genes are TRBV19 and TRBJ2-1, with 7 positions matching TRBD1. Germline loops: CDR1 LNHDA, CDR2 SQIVND (reference sequence). J lost 5 bases, V lost 6 bases, and 13 bases had no gene match. The CDR3 contains 16 residues. The CDR3 nucleotides are TGTGCCAGTAGAAACAACCGGGACAGACTGAACAATGAGCAGTTCTTC. Its protein is CASRNNRDRLNNEQFF.